A selection of T cell receptor beta chains follows, all from one sample in a study of beta chain features in type 1 diabetes. TCRdb's table, derived via immunoSEQ multiplex PCR, lists solely in-frame clones and lacks some. The sample gives some 150,000 clones, approximately 10% of which show up once; almost 0.65% is in the top ten. Sequencing input: central memory CD4+ T cells from blood. These receptors all come from a woman in her forties in good health. CDR3s include the opening cysteine and the closing phenylalanine or tryptophan. The order of the fields is D gene, J gene, CDR3 length, clone size, V gene, CDR3 protein, CDR3 DNA. The D gene is left open where the match is weak. Clone size is given for some rows only: seen once, a few or many times, or a class if the clone is expanded.

>TRBD1|TRBJ1-1|15|-|TRBV6-5
CASRDRGAGNTEAFF
TGTGCCAGCAGGGACAGGGGGGCAGGTAACACTGAAGCTTTCTTT
>-|TRBJ2-3|13|few|TRBV7-9
CASSFPGPDTQYF
TGTGCCAGCAGCTTCCCAGGCCCAGATACGCAGTATTTT
>TRBD1|TRBJ2-7|12|-|TRBV7-9
CASSGQGGEQYF
TGTGCCAGCAGCGGACAGGGCGGCGAGCAGTACTTC
>-|TRBJ2-2|17|-|TRBV5-1
CASSRSARTTNTGELFF
TGCGCCAGCAGTAGAAGCGCGAGGACAACGAACACCGGGGAGCTGTTTTTT
>TRBD1|TRBJ1-6|15|many|TRBV9
CAGGASQGRNSPLHF
TGTGCCGGAGGGGCATCACAGGGGAGAAATTCACCCCTCCACTTT
>TRBD1|TRBJ1-1|15|-|TRBV7-2
CASSPQGLGNTEAFF
TGTGCCAGCAGCCCACAGGGGTTAGGGAACACTGAAGCTTTCTTT
>TRBD2|TRBJ2-7|14|-|TRBV6-1
CASSGGLAGYEQYF
TGTGCCAGCAGTGGGGGACTAGCGGGGTACGAGCAGTACTTC
>-|TRBJ1-2|13|few|TRBV5-1
CASSLDGDYGYTF
TGCGCCAGCAGCTTGGATGGAGACTATGGCTACACCTTC
>-|TRBJ1-6|15|few|TRBV19
CASSIPAGLNSPLHF
TGTGCCAGTAGTATACCAGCGGGGCTCAATTCACCCCTCCACTTT
>-|TRBJ2-5|15|-|TRBV4-3
CASSRDSGSGETQYF
TGCGCCAGCAGCCGAGACTCGGGGTCCGGGGAGACCCAGTACTTC